One and the same sample provided the 28 T cell receptor beta chains below, sequenced in a study of T cell repertoires in cytomegalovirus infection. Which antigens these TCRs recognize remains unknown. TCRdb re-called the reads through MiXCR, storing one row per CDR3 protein. This table holds nearly 700,000 distinct CDR3 sequences, 30% to 40% found once. The sample consisted of cultured PBMCs, taken from culture after CMV antigen stimulation. These receptors were taken from a human donor in good health (CMV status not recorded). Some clones in this sample may be carry-over from other donors' samples.

Worth noting for this clonotype: This sequence may be a read error, since a much larger clone differs from it by one base. V usage is TRBV7-2 and J usage is TRBJ2-7; weak D call: TRBD2 (5 bases). Germline-derived CDR1 and CDR2 are SGHTA and FQGNSA. The V and J ends lost 3 bases and 3 bases respectively, with 9 bases between them. The length of the CDR3 is 13 residues. The CDR3 spells CASSFVRGYEQYF. For the CDR3, the DNA is TGTGCCAGCAGCTTCGTACGGGGCTACGAGCAGTACTTC.

This clonotype was observed a few times. The J gene is TRBJ2-7, the V gene TRBV28; 8 positions agree with TRBD2. The CDR3 is 15 amino acids. J was trimmed by 2 bases and V by 5 bases; bases with no gene match: 8. Germline CDR1 reads MDHEN; CDR2 reads SYDVKM. The CDR3 sequence: CASSLSWGLAYEQYF. The CDR3 DNA follows: TGTGCCAGCAGTCTGTCTTGGGGACTAGCCTACGAGCAGTACTTC.

This clonotype has just a few counts. CDR3 sequence: CASHPERGGVGELFF. As DNA, the CDR3 is TGTGCCAGCCATCCCGAACGGGGGGGCGTCGGGGAGCTGTTTTTT. The chain recombines TRBV6-1 with TRBJ2-2, with 8 bases matching TRBD2. The V segment lost 8 bases and the J segment 7 bases; nucleotides outside the gene matches: 12. The length of the CDR3 is 15 residues. From germline, CDR1 is MNHNS and CDR2 SASEGT.

There are many counts of this clonotype. The chain links TRBV7-8 to TRBJ1-6; possible D gene TRBD1, 5 bases. Trimming cost V 3 bases and J 7 bases, with 10 bases left between them. Looked up from germline, CDR1 is SGHVS and CDR2 is FQNEAQ. The CDR3 spans 14 residues. For the CDR3, the DNA is TGTGCCAGCAGCTTTGTGACAGCGAATTCACCCCTCCACTTT. Amino acids: CASSFVTANSPLHF. The entire variable domain, with the rest obtained from reference TRBV7-8 and TRBJ1-6, is as follows: GAGVSQSPRYKVAKRGQDVALRCDPISGHVSLFWYQQALGQGPEFLTYFQNEAQLDKSGLPSDRFFAERPEGSVSTLKIQRTQQEDSAVYLCASSFVTANSPLHFGNGTRLTVT.

The chain recombines TRBV29-1 with TRBJ2-7; D is unresolved. Germline V CDR1 and CDR2: SQVTM, ANQGSEA. V was cut by 7 bases and J by 0 bases, with 13 bases left in between. The CDR3 is 13 amino acids. The CDR3 here is CSAKNGPSYEQYF. CDR3 DNA: TGCAGCGCCAAGAATGGGCCCTCCTACGAGCAGTACTTC.

The chain couples TRBV20-1 to TRBJ2-4, with TRBD1 matching 9 bases. Germline V gene lookup returns CDR1 DFQATT and CDR2 SNEGSKA (reference sequence). The CDR3 covers 14 residues. J was trimmed by 6 bases and V by 5 bases; bases with no gene match: 8. CDR3 loop: CSAPRDRVGNIQYF. The CDR3 nucleotides are TGCAGTGCTCCGCGGGACAGGGTGGGAAACATTCAGTACTTC.

The chain is built from TRBV4-3 and TRBJ2-2; the D is unclear. CDR1 and CDR2 from the germline V gene are LGHNA and YSLEER. This CDR3 is built from 15 residues. The germline V and J ends were trimmed by 0 bases and 7 bases, with 12 bases remaining between them. In DNA, the CDR3 is TGCGCCAGCAGCCAAGAAAAGTCGGGCATCGGGGAGCTGTTTTTT. Protein product: CASSQEKSGIGELFF.

In its sample, this clonotype was seen a few times. The CDR3 region is CATSATGGVEKLFF. CDR3 sequence (DNA): TGTGCCACCAGTGCTACAGGGGGAGTTGAAAAACTGTTTTTT. V gene TRBV24-1 combines with J gene TRBJ1-4, with TRBD1 identical over 8 bases. This CDR3 is 14 amino acids long. Unmatched junction bases numbered 5, after V lost 5 bases and J lost 7 bases. Germline V gene lookup returns CDR1 KGHDR and CDR2 SFDVKD.

This clonotype was found a few times. The rearrangement links TRBV7-9 to TRBJ1-3; no firm D call. Trimming left V 3 bases short and J 4 bases short, with 7 bases between. Germline-derived CDR1 and CDR2 are SEHNR and FQNEAQ (reference sequence). The CDR3 length is 13 residues. CDR3 loop: CASSLPEGNTIYF. The CDR3 DNA is TGTGCCAGCAGCTTGCCTGAGGGAAACACCATATATTTT.

This clonotype came up a few times. The chain employs TRBV12-3 or TRBV12-4 and TRBJ2-2; either TRBD1 or TRBD2 may fit D (7 bases each). V lost 3 bases to trimming and J lost 2 bases, with 13 bases between them. This CDR3 has 16 amino acids. CDR3 nucleotide sequence: TGTGCCAGCAGTTTCAGGGGGGGAAGAAACACCGGGGAGCTGTTTTTT. Its translation: CASSFRGGRNTGELFF.

This chain links TRBV7-2 with TRBJ2-3; 8 bases align to TRBD2. V lost 1 base to trimming and J lost 2 bases; unmatched junction nucleotides: 2. The length of the CDR3 is 15 residues. CDR1 SGHTA and CDR2 FQGNSA come from the germline V gene. The CDR3 loop reads CASSLVAGYTDTQYF. CDR3 nucleotide sequence: TGTGCCAGCAGCTTAGTAGCGGGATACACAGATACGCAGTATTTT.

The CDR3 coding sequence is TGTGCCAGCACCCTGGGACTCAACTCTGGGGCCAACGTCCTGACTTTC. This gives the protein CASTLGLNSGANVLTF. This sequence joins TRBV11-2 and TRBJ2-6, with a possible D match to TRBD2 (6 bases). With 7 bases removed from V and 0 bases from J, the gap between germline ends came to 13 bases. The CDR3 is 16 residues long. CDR1 and CDR2 (germline): SGHAT, FQNNGV.

This clonotype came up many times. The chain joins TRBV7-2 to TRBJ1-6; 7 bases line up with TRBD1. Germline loops: CDR1 SGHTA, CDR2 FQGNSA. This CDR3 contains 16 residues. The V segment lost 7 bases and the J segment 9 bases; nucleotides outside the gene matches: 15. The CDR3 DNA reads as TGTGCCAGCACCATTCTACCAGGGGGGTCGGGTTCACCCCTCCACTTT. It translates to CASTILPGGSGSPLHF.

This clonotype was detected only a few times. This chain connects TRBV28 to TRBJ2-7; D is undetermined. The germline gives CDR1 MDHEN, CDR2 SYDVKM. This CDR3 comprises 12 residues. V was trimmed by 6 bases and J by 3 bases, leaving 9 bases between them. This chain's CDR3 is CASRSSNYEQYF. DNA of the CDR3: TGTGCCAGCAGATCCTCAAACTACGAGCAGTACTTC.

This chain joins TRBV5-1 and TRBJ1-6; D is perhaps TRBD1 (5 bases). CDR1 and CDR2 (germline): SGHRS, YFSETQ. V lost 0 bases and J 7 bases, leaving 11 bases between the germline ends. This CDR3 has 15 residues. The CDR3 here is CASSLETARNSPLHF. The CDR3 DNA reads TGCGCCAGCAGCTTGGAGACAGCTAGGAATTCACCCCTCCACTTT.

The table lists this clonotype with a few counts. This chain joins TRBV2 and TRBJ2-7, with D tentatively TRBD1 or TRBD2 (5 bases each). V gave up 6 bases and J gave up 5 bases, with 20 bases separating them. The CDR3 contains 15 residues. Germline V lookup: CDR1 SNHLY, CDR2 FYNNEI. The CDR3 bases are TGTGCCAGCAGCTTGGGACCAGAGCGAGGAAACGAGCAGTACTTC. Its translation: CASSLGPERGNEQYF.

V gene TRBV14 combines with J gene TRBJ2-5; maybe TRBD2 (7 bases). The CDR3 consists of 14 residues. CDR1 and CDR2 (germline): SGHDN, FVKESK. Trimming stripped 4 bases from V and 6 bases from J, with 15 bases between. CDR3 coding DNA: TGTGCCAGCAGCCTCCGGGGGGCTGAGAAGACCCAGTACTTC. It translates to CASSLRGAEKTQYF.

V and J are TRBV12-3 or TRBV12-4 and TRBJ1-2; 11 bases match TRBD1. CDR3 length: 14 amino acids. With V trimmed by 5 bases and J by 7 bases, 6 bases remained unmatched. The CDR3, as DNA: TGTGCCAGCAGTCTTGGGACAGGGGGAATTGGCTACACCTTC. This sequence encodes CASSLGTGGIGYTF.

This clonotype came up many times. The chain has TRBV7-2 and TRBJ2-1, with TRBD2 identical over 10 bases. Per germline, CDR1 SGHTA and CDR2 FQGNSA. This CDR3 is built from 19 residues. J gave up 5 bases and V 2 bases, and 15 bases lay outside the gene matches. CDR3 protein: CASSLRVAGGHTINNEQFF. CDR3 DNA: TGTGCCAGCAGCTTAAGGGTAGCGGGGGGCCATACTATAAACAATGAGCAGTTCTTC.

The chain has TRBV6-2 or TRBV6-3 and TRBJ2-1; perhaps D is TRBD1 or TRBD2 (6 bases each). Germline CDR1 is MNHEY and CDR2 is SVGEGT. The CDR3 runs to 17 residues. V lost 6 bases and J 3 bases, leaving 21 bases between the germline ends. This CDR3 is CASRNRGEAEVYNEQFF. The DNA for the CDR3 is TGTGCCAGCAGAAATAGGGGGGAAGCGGAGGTCTACAATGAGCAGTTCTTC.

There are a few counts of this clonotype. The chain couples TRBV6-1 to TRBJ1-6; no firm D call. The V gene lost 2 bases and the J gene lost 7 bases, with 18 bases spanning the gap. This CDR3 contains 17 residues. Germline loops: CDR1 MNHNS, CDR2 SASEGT. The CDR3 protein is CASSEIPVVLANSPLHF. CDR3 bases: TGTGCCAGCAGTGAAATCCCGGTGGTCCTGGCCAATTCACCCCTCCACTTT.

The genes are TRBV10-3 and TRBJ2-1; D might be TRBD2 (6 bases). This CDR3 has 14 residues. CDR1 ENHRY and CDR2 SYGVKD come from the germline V gene. V lost 4 bases and J lost 2, with 9 bases in between. Written as DNA, the CDR3 is TGTGCCATCAGTGCGACGGGGGCCTACAATGAGCAGTTCTTC. Translated: CAISATGAYNEQFF.

This clonotype was observed a few times. V is TRBV6-2 or TRBV6-3 and J is TRBJ1-2, with a tentative D call TRBD1 (5 bases). CDR1 and CDR2 from the germline V gene are MNHEY and SVGEGT. V lost 4 bases, J lost 2 bases, and 20 bases lay in between. CDR3 length equals 17 residues. CDR3 loop: CASSSPHGWDENYGYTF. As DNA, the CDR3 is TGTGCCAGCAGTTCCCCCCACGGCTGGGACGAAAACTATGGCTACACCTTC.

This clonotype was seen more than once but under ten times. This chain links TRBV29-1 with TRBJ1-2, with TRBD1 matching 12 bases. Looked up from germline, CDR1 is SQVTM and CDR2 is ANQGSEA. This CDR3 region has 14 residues. V lost 6 bases and J lost 5; bases outside the gene matches: 7. CDR3 amino acids: CSVWDRGQEYGYTF. In DNA, the CDR3 is TGCAGCGTCTGGGACAGGGGGCAGGAGTATGGCTACACCTTC.

This chain connects TRBV20-1 to TRBJ2-4, with 13 positions matching TRBD2. The CDR3 spans 16 residues. Trimming at V came to 6 bases and at J to 3 bases, leaving 8 bases not matched to a gene. Per germline, CDR1 DFQATT and CDR2 SNEGSKA (reference sequence). The CDR3 DNA reads as TGCAGTGCCGGACTAGCGGGGGCCAAAGGCAAAAACATTCAGTACTTC. This codes for CSAGLAGAKGKNIQYF.

The chain recombines TRBV7-9 with TRBJ2-5; possible D gene TRBD2, 5 bases. CDR1 is SEHNR and CDR2 is FQNEAQ in the germline V gene (reference sequence). CDR3 length equals 17 residues. Between the trimmed V and J ends, which lost 5 bases and 5 bases, there was a span of 24 bases. The CDR3 nucleotides are TGTGCCAGCAGCCCGAGCGGCAGCCCCCTATTCGGGGAGACCCAGTACTTC. Translating it yields CASSPSGSPLFGETQYF.

This clonotype was seen a handful of times. The chain uses TRBV28 and TRBJ1-5; a possible D gene is TRBD1 (5 bases). The CDR3 is made up of 17 amino acids. CDR1 is MDHEN, CDR2 SYDVKM, per germline. Trimming removed 4 bases from V and 0 bases from J, with 16 bases in between. The CDR3 spells CASSSWDGPYSNQPQHF. In DNA form, the CDR3 reads TGTGCCAGCAGTTCCTGGGACGGACCGTATAGCAATCAGCCCCAGCATTTT.

About this clonotype: This may arise from a read error, as a much more abundant clone is one base away. This chain connects TRBV7-2 to TRBJ2-1; 8 nucleotides agree with TRBD2. The CDR3 totals 15 residues. Germline assignment: CDR1 SGHTA and CDR2 FQGNSA. The CDR3 DNA reads TGTGCCAGCAGCCCTAGCGGGTTCTCCTACAATGAGCAGTCCTTC. It yields the protein CASSPSGFSYNEQSF.